The 31 T cell receptor beta chains below were found in one sample sequenced in a study of blood T cell repertoires in COVID-19. Libraries were prepared by immunoSEQ multiplex PCR; TCRdb keeps only in-frame clonotypes and omits some of them. This repertoire shows 150,000 to 200,000 clones, 80% to 85% found once; its top ten account for about 3.2%. The sample was PBMCs or T cells enriched from blood (not recorded which). Receptors were obtained from a woman aged 25 to 39 who had been exposed to COVID-19.

The chain couples TRBV19 to TRBJ1-2; no clear D gene. Trimming took 3 bases from V and 9 from J, leaving 14 bases between them. CDR1 is LNHDA and CDR2 is SQIVND in the germline V gene (reference sequence). The CDR3 sequence is 13 residues long. CDR3 region: CASSMNSLSSYTF. The CDR3 bases are TGTGCCAGTAGTATGAACAGCTTGAGTAGCTACACCTTC. The full variable domain, its missing parts supplied by reference TRBV19 and TRBJ1-2, is DGGITQSPKYLFRKEGQNVTLSCEQNLNHDAMYWYRQDPGQGLRLIYYSQIVNDFQKGDIAEGYSVSREKKESFPLTVTSAQKNPTAFYLCASSMNSLSSYTFGSGTRLTVV.

The chain is built from TRBV6-4 and TRBJ2-2; 8 nucleotides agree with TRBD1. The V and J ends lost 0 bases and 1 base, in that order; junction bases with no gene match: 1. The CDR3 loop spans 16 amino acids. Germline values: CDR1 MRHNA, CDR2 SNTAGT. This CDR3 is CASSDSGTGNTGELFF. In DNA form, the CDR3 reads TGTGCCAGCAGTGACTCCGGGACAGGGAACACCGGGGAGCTGTTTTTT.

The V gene is TRBV9, the J gene TRBJ2-3, with 13 bases matching TRBD2. V lost 3 bases and J lost 2; bases outside the gene matches: 6. Germline values: CDR1 SGDLS, CDR2 YYNGEE. CDR3 length: 17 amino acids. CDR3 coding DNA: TGTGCCAGCAGCGCTCGGACTAGCGGGGGATTCACAGATACGCAGTATTTT. This sequence encodes CASSARTSGGFTDTQYF.

The rearrangement uses TRBV9 and TRBJ1-4, with D uncertain. CDR1 and CDR2 (germline): SGDLS, YYNGEE. The CDR3 extends over 14 amino acids. V was shortened by 1 base and J by 13 bases, with 17 bases between the two germline ends. The CDR3 sequence is CASSVKTISAGLFF. The CDR3, as DNA: TGTGCCAGCAGCGTAAAGACAATTTCGGCCGGACTGTTTTTT.

V usage is TRBV5-1 and J usage is TRBJ2-7; 13 bases are a match to TRBD2. Looked up from germline, CDR1 is SGHRS and CDR2 is YFSETQ. The trim removed 4 bases at V and 3 bases at J, leaving 4 bases unmatched. CDR3 length: 15 amino acids. The CDR3 spells CASSPTSGGYYEQYF. The CDR3 nucleotides read TGCGCCAGCAGCCCGACTAGCGGGGGGTACTACGAGCAGTACTTC.

This clone was counted between two and nine times. The V call is TRBV7-3, the J call TRBJ2-2, with 9 bases lining up with TRBD2. V lost 5 bases, J lost 9 bases, and 13 bases stayed unmatched. There are 16 residues in the CDR3. The germline V gene has CDR1 SGHTA and CDR2 FQGTGA. This chain's CDR3 is CASSESPSGGSRELFF. As DNA, the CDR3 is TGTGCCAGCAGCGAAAGTCCCAGCGGGGGGTCAAGGGAGCTGTTTTTT.

The chain links TRBV7-9 to TRBJ2-1; TRBD2 matches at 9 bases. The trim removed 2 bases at V and 5 bases at J, leaving 4 bases unmatched. Looked up from germline, CDR1 is SEHNR and CDR2 is FQNEAQ (reference sequence). The CDR3 sequence is 15 residues long. The chain's CDR3 is CASSLTSGYDNEQFF. In DNA, the CDR3 is TGTGCCAGCAGCTTAACTAGCGGGTACGACAATGAGCAGTTCTTC.

The genes are TRBV30 and TRBJ1-2; 7 bases map to TRBD1. J was trimmed by 4 bases and V by 2 bases; bases with no gene match: 4. The CDR3 has 13 amino acids. CDR1 is GTSNPN, CDR2 SVGIG, per germline (reference sequence). This CDR3 reads CAWSTGVGYGYTF. The CDR3 DNA reads as TGTGCCTGGAGTACAGGGGTTGGCTATGGCTACACCTTC.

V gene TRBV19 combines with J gene TRBJ1-5; 7 bases map to TRBD1. This CDR3 spans 15 amino acids. Trimming cost V 5 bases and J 0 bases; bases outside gene matches: 4. Germline V gives CDR1 LNHDA, CDR2 SQIVND (reference sequence). The CDR3 nucleotides read TGTGCCAGTAGTCCAGGGGACAGTAGCAATCAGCCCCAGCATTTT. Protein sequence: CASSPGDSSNQPQHF.

The rearrangement links TRBV29-1 to TRBJ1-1, with 10 bases matching TRBD1. Germline loops: CDR1 SQVTM, CDR2 ANQGSEA. This CDR3 contains 12 residues. V was clipped by 7 bases and J by 1 base; unmatched bases: 0. CDR3 nucleotides: TGCAGCGGGGACAGGGGGAACACTGAAGCTTTCTTT. Translating gives CSGDRGNTEAFF.

The rearrangement uses TRBV3-1 (or the pseudogene TRBV3-2) and TRBJ1-1; 9 positions match TRBD1. Trimming at V came to 2 bases and at J to 4 bases, leaving 2 bases not matched to a gene. The CDR3 is 14 amino acids. Looked up from germline, CDR1 is LGHDT and CDR2 is YNNKEL (reference sequence). CDR3 DNA: TGTGCCAGCAGCCAACGGACAGGGGTCACTGAAGCTTTCTTT. This sequence encodes CASSQRTGVTEAFF.

The chain employs TRBV30 and TRBJ2-7, with D maybe TRBD1 (6 bases). Germline V lookup: CDR1 GTSNPN, CDR2 SVGIG (reference sequence). The V gene lost 3 bases and the J gene lost 5 bases, with 14 bases spanning the gap. This CDR3 comprises 13 residues. The CDR3 sequence: CAWSPGQHHEQYF. CDR3 nucleotides: TGTGCCTGGAGCCCTGGACAGCACCACGAGCAGTACTTC.

The CDR3 DNA reads as TGTGCCAGCAGTTACGGGTCAGGGGGCTACGAGCAGTACTTC. It specifies CASSYGSGGYEQYF. The genes are TRBV6-2 or TRBV6-3 and TRBJ2-7; TRBD1 aligns across 7 bases. CDR1 and CDR2 from the germline V gene are MNHEY and SVGEGT. Trimming cost V 2 bases and J 3 bases; bases outside gene matches: 4. The CDR3 sequence is 14 residues long.

The CDR3 bases are TGTGCCAGCTCATCAGCGGGGGTTGGCAATCAGCCCCAGCATTTT. It encodes CASSSAGVGNQPQHF. This chain joins TRBV18 and TRBJ1-5; D may be TRBD1 (5 bases). Germline V gene data show CDR1 as KGHSH and CDR2 as LQKENI. CDR3 length equals 15 residues. The V end was cut by 5 bases, the J end by 2 bases, with 13 bases between.

V usage is TRBV7-2 and J usage is TRBJ1-1; D is unresolved. The germline gives CDR1 SGHTA, CDR2 FQGNSA. The CDR3 is 14 residues long. V lost 1 base to trimming and J lost 1 base, with 7 bases between them. The CDR3 DNA follows: TGTGCCAGCAGCTTAGTAAACGGGAACACTGAAGCTTTCTTT. Amino acids: CASSLVNGNTEAFF.

The chain carries TRBV27 and TRBJ1-6; 8 bases fit TRBD1. The CDR3 totals 14 residues. Losses at the gene ends were 5 bases for V and 10 bases for J; bases not matched to a gene: 7. Germline V gene sequence: CDR1 MNHEY, CDR2 SMNVEV (reference sequence). In DNA, the CDR3 is TGTGCCAGCAGTCAGGACAGGGTTAACTCACCCCTCCACTTT. As protein: CASSQDRVNSPLHF.

In nucleotides, the CDR3 is TGTGCCAGCAGCCAAGGGACTAGCCAAGAGACCCAGTACTTC. It translates to CASSQGTSQETQYF. The rearrangement links TRBV4-2 to TRBJ2-5, with 7 bases lining up with TRBD2. This CDR3 region has 14 residues. Trimming removed 1 base from V and 1 base from J; junction bases left unmatched: 0. Germline CDR1 is LGHNA and CDR2 is YNFKEQ.

The chain joins TRBV7-3 to TRBJ2-3; the match to TRBD2 covers 10 bases. Germline-derived CDR1 and CDR2 are SGHTA and FQGTGA. The CDR3 has 16 amino acids. After removal of 1 base from V and 6 bases from J, the junction contained 7 bases not matched to a gene. The CDR3 DNA sequence: TGTGCCAGCAGCTTAAATAGCGGGGGGCTCGGGGATACGCAGTATTTT. It translates to CASSLNSGGLGDTQYF.

The chain joins TRBV30 to TRBJ1-5; D not certain. The CDR3 has 14 amino acids. Germline loops: CDR1 GTSNPN, CDR2 SVGIG (reference sequence). V dropped 3 bases and J dropped 4 bases, with 13 bases sitting between them. CDR3 sequence reads: CAWRTAGWNQPQHF. The CDR3 DNA reads TGTGCCTGGAGGACTGCCGGGTGGAATCAGCCCCAGCATTTT.

This sequence joins TRBV27 and TRBJ2-1; D may be TRBD2 (7 bases). Trimming pared 5 bases from V and 4 bases from J, leaving 24 bases between. Germline CDR1 and CDR2: MNHEY and SMNVEV (reference sequence). The CDR3 loop spans 18 amino acids. The CDR3 spells CASSAGLVAGARYNEQFF. The CDR3 bases are TGTGCCAGCAGTGCCGGGTTGGTGGCGGGGGCGAGGTACAATGAGCAGTTCTTC.

The chain is built from TRBV4-3 and TRBJ1-4; D uncertain. Germline V gene data show CDR1 as LGHNA and CDR2 as YSLEER. Between the trimmed V and J ends, which lost 0 bases and 8 bases, there was a span of 10 bases. The CDR3 has 14 residues. The CDR3 DNA sequence: TGCGCCAGCAGCCAAGAATTGGGAGAAGAAAAACTGTTTTTT. It translates to CASSQELGEEKLFF.

The J gene is TRBJ1-5, the V gene TRBV2; the D gene is possibly TRBD1 (6 bases). The CDR3 extends over 12 amino acids. Trimming cost V 6 bases and J 13 bases, with 16 bases left between them. Germline assignment: CDR1 SNHLY and CDR2 FYNNEI. For the CDR3, the DNA is TGTGCCAGCAGATACTATACAGGGTCACAGCATTTT. Its translation: CASRYYTGSQHF.

This clone turned up a few times. This chain connects TRBV3-1 (or the pseudogene TRBV3-2) to TRBJ1-1; D may be TRBD1 (5 bases). CDR1 and CDR2 (germline): LGHDT, YNNKEL (reference sequence). With 8 bases removed from V and 0 bases from J, the gap between germline ends came to 13 bases. This CDR3 comprises 14 residues. DNA for the CDR3: TGTGCCAGCGGCAACCAGGGTATGAACACTGAAGCTTTCTTT. It encodes CASGNQGMNTEAFF.

This chain uses TRBV28 with TRBJ1-5; D possibly corresponds to TRBD1 (5 bases). Germline V gives CDR1 MDHEN, CDR2 SYDVKM. V lost 2 bases, J lost 5 bases, and 7 bases lay in between. This CDR3 region has 13 residues. The CDR3 sequence is CASSLRGDQPQHF. In nucleotides, the CDR3 is TGTGCCAGCAGTTTACGGGGGGATCAGCCCCAGCATTTT.

This chain links TRBV7-8 with TRBJ2-7; TRBD2 matches at 10 bases. The CDR3 contains 17 residues. Germline CDR1 SGHVS, CDR2 FQNEAQ. Trimming removed 8 bases from V and 3 bases from J; junction bases left unmatched: 16. DNA of the CDR3: TGTGCCAGCCTACTAGCGGGGCCGAGGGGAATTAACTACGAGCAGTACTTC. It codes for CASLLAGPRGINYEQYF.

This rearrangement joins TRBV2 to TRBJ2-2; possibly TRBD2 for D (6 bases). Between the trimmed V and J ends, which lost 8 bases and 4 bases, there was a span of 11 bases. This CDR3 is 13 amino acids long. CDR1 and CDR2 (germline): SNHLY, FYNNEI. The CDR3 DNA reads TGTGCCAGCGGGGGGTCAGCCACCGGGGAGCTGTTTTTT. Protein sequence: CASGGSATGELFF.

This rearrangement joins TRBV18 to TRBJ1-5, with 11 bases that match TRBD1. CDR3 length: 15 residues. Germline CDR1 is KGHSH and CDR2 is LQKENI. V was clipped by 6 bases and J by 5 bases; unmatched bases: 6. The DNA for the CDR3 is TGTGCCAGCTCGCGAGGGACAGGGGGTTATCAGCCCCAGCATTTT. Translation: CASSRGTGGYQPQHF.

This chain connects TRBV5-1 to TRBJ2-7; a possible D gene is TRBD1 (5 bases). The CDR3 has 14 residues. Germline values: CDR1 SGHRS, CDR2 YFSETQ. Trimming cost V 4 bases and J 2 bases, with 13 bases left between them. Here the CDR3 reads CASSTTDRAYEQYF. The CDR3 region has the DNA TGCGCCAGCAGCACTACCGACAGAGCCTACGAGCAGTACTTC.

The gene calls are TRBV4-1 and TRBJ2-1; TRBD2 matches at 11 bases. V was pared by 0 bases and J by 6 bases, with 1 base of the junction left unmatched. Germline CDR1 MGHRA, CDR2 YSYEKL. The CDR3 length is 15 residues. The CDR3 DNA reads as TGCGCCAGCAGCCAAGAGGGGACTAGCGGCAATGAGCAGTTCTTC. Protein sequence: CASSQEGTSGNEQFF.

V and J are TRBV5-1 and TRBJ1-1, with no clear D. The germline gives CDR1 SGHRS, CDR2 YFSETQ. The germline V and J ends were trimmed by 2 bases and 6 bases, with 8 bases remaining between them. The CDR3 spans 12 residues. CDR3 DNA sequence: TGCGCCAGCAGCTTCTCGCAGTCTGAAGCTTTCTTT. This sequence encodes CASSFSQSEAFF.

V gene TRBV3-1 (or the pseudogene TRBV3-2) combines with J gene TRBJ1-4, with TRBD1 matching over 7 bases. Losses at the gene ends were 6 bases for V and 6 bases for J; bases not matched to a gene: 1. The CDR3 is made up of 12 amino acids. The germline gives CDR1 LGHDT, CDR2 YNNKEL (reference sequence). The CDR3 region has the DNA TGTGCCAGCAGGGGGACAGATGAAAAACTGTTTTTT. It yields the protein CASRGTDEKLFF.